The 14 T cell receptor beta chains given below trace back to one sample, sequenced in a study of blood T cell repertoires in COVID-19. Profiled with immunoSEQ multiplex PCR; TCRdb holds only in-frame clones, not every one. The sample holds 300,000 to 400,000 clones, around 85% seen once. Sequenced: peripheral blood. The origin of the receptors is a human donor in a cohort sampled during active COVID-19.

The chain employs TRBV5-1 and TRBJ1-1; D uncertain. This CDR3 has 12 residues. With 0 bases removed from V and 8 bases from J, the gap between germline ends came to 8 bases. CDR1 and CDR2 (germline): SGHRS, YFSETQ. CDR3 bases: TGCGCCAGCAGCTTGGCCCGAGGGGAAGCTTTCTTT. Its protein product is CASSLARGEAFF.

The rearrangement links TRBV9 to TRBJ1-6, with TRBD1 matching over 7 bases. The V and J ends lost 3 bases and 6 bases, in that order; junction bases with no gene match: 3. CDR1 is SGDLS, CDR2 YYNGEE, per germline. This CDR3 region has 14 residues. This chain's CDR3 is CASSEDRANSPLHF. CDR3 nucleotides: TGTGCCAGCAGCGAAGACAGGGCTAATTCACCCCTCCACTTT.

This clone was seen once. The CDR3 nucleotides are TGCGCCAGCAGCGCTGGACAGACTGGGGCCAACGTCCTGACTTTC. Translating gives CASSAGQTGANVLTF. The chain carries TRBV5-1 and TRBJ2-6; possibly TRBD1 for D (6 bases). Germline V gene data show CDR1 as SGHRS and CDR2 as YFSETQ. The CDR3 sequence is 15 residues long. The ends were cut back, 4 bases at V and 2 bases at J, with 10 bases in the middle.

V and J are TRBV6-5 and TRBJ2-3, with 9 positions matching TRBD2. The CDR3 length is 14 residues. After removal of 8 bases from V and 3 bases from J, the junction contained 6 bases not matched to a gene. Germline V gene lookup returns CDR1 MNHEY and CDR2 SVGAGI. The CDR3 reads CASLSGGETDTQYF. The CDR3 coding sequence is TGTGCCAGCCTTAGCGGGGGTGAGACAGATACGCAGTATTTT.

V and J are TRBV7-8 and TRBJ1-1; 7 nucleotides match TRBD1. The CDR3 is made up of 17 amino acids. The trim removed 3 bases at V and 0 bases at J, leaving 10 bases unmatched. From germline, CDR1 is SGHVS and CDR2 FQNEAQ. CDR3 DNA sequence: TGTGCCAGCAGCTTGACCTCCCCGGGACAGTTGAACACTGAAGCTTTCTTT. It is translated as CASSLTSPGQLNTEAFF.

This chain links TRBV7-2 with TRBJ2-3, with 13 bases that match TRBD2. CDR1 and CDR2 (germline): SGHTA, FQGNSA. This CDR3 spans 15 amino acids. The trim removed 5 bases at V and 7 bases at J, leaving 6 bases unmatched. The CDR3 region has the DNA TGTGCCAGCAGCCCCGGACTAGCGGGGGATAATACGCAGTATTTT. Translating gives CASSPGLAGDNTQYF.

This chain joins TRBV2 and TRBJ2-2, with TRBD1 as a possible D gene (6 bases). The V and J ends lost 6 bases and 4 bases respectively, with 15 bases between them. The CDR3 spans 15 residues. From germline, CDR1 is SNHLY and CDR2 FYNNEI. The CDR3 loop is CASSPRGFGTGELFF. The CDR3 bases are TGTGCCAGCAGCCCCAGGGGATTTGGCACCGGGGAGCTGTTTTTT.

V usage is TRBV6-6 and J usage is TRBJ1-5; 7 bases agree with TRBD1. The CDR3 extends over 13 amino acids. The V and J ends lost 7 bases and 2 bases, in that order; junction bases with no gene match: 2. The germline V gene encodes CDR1 MNHNY and CDR2 SVGAGI (reference sequence). DNA for the CDR3: TGTGCCAGCACCGGGACAGGCAATCAGCCCCAGCATTTT. Protein: CASTGTGNQPQHF.

The chain recombines TRBV12-5 with TRBJ2-3; 8 bases line up with TRBD2. V lost 0 bases to trimming and J lost 1 base; unmatched junction nucleotides: 3. The V gene's germline CDR1 is LGHNT and CDR2 FRNRAP. This CDR3 region has 16 residues. The CDR3 nucleotides read TGTGCTAGTGGTTTGGTAGCCGGGGGGGGCACAGATACGCAGTATTTT. Translating gives CASGLVAGGGTDTQYF.

The chain has TRBV5-8 and TRBJ2-1, with TRBD1 matching 11 bases. This CDR3 has 18 residues. V lost 4 bases to trimming and J lost 5 bases; unmatched junction nucleotides: 14. The V gene's germline CDR1 is SGHTS and CDR2 YDEGEE. CDR3 bases: TGTGCCAGCAGCCAACCGGACAGGGGGCTGATTGTCAACAATGAGCAGTTCTTC. Translating it yields CASSQPDRGLIVNNEQFF.

The chain uses TRBV13 and TRBJ1-2; TRBD1 matches at 7 bases. V lost 4 bases, J lost 4 bases, and 6 bases stayed unmatched. The germline V gene encodes CDR1 PRHDT and CDR2 FYEKMQ (reference sequence). This CDR3 region has 14 residues. The CDR3 DNA reads as TGTGCCAGCAGCTCAACCGACAGGGTCTATGGCTACACCTTC. Protein: CASSSTDRVYGYTF.

A remark on this clone: Other DNA sequences in this sample translate to the same CDR3. The chain employs TRBV6-5 and TRBJ1-1, with D perhaps TRBD1 (5 bases). V was shortened by 2 bases and J by 1 base, with 8 bases between the two germline ends. CDR1 is MNHEY, CDR2 SVGAGI, per germline. The CDR3 extends over 14 amino acids. Written as DNA, the CDR3 is TGTGCCAGCAGTTACAGGGGCAGGAACACTGAAGCTTTCTTT. Protein: CASSYRGRNTEAFF.

The J gene is TRBJ1-2, the V gene TRBV27, with D perhaps TRBD1 (5 bases). Per the germline V gene, CDR1 is MNHEY and CDR2 is SMNVEV (reference sequence). With 2 bases removed from V and 3 bases from J, the gap between germline ends came to 7 bases. The CDR3 length is 13 residues. The CDR3 region is CASSLGGYYGYTF. In nucleotides, the CDR3 is TGTGCCAGCAGTTTAGGGGGGTACTATGGCTACACCTTC.

The chain uses TRBV30 and TRBJ2-7, with D perhaps TRBD2 (5 bases). Deletions cut 4 bases from V and 4 bases from J, with 11 bases between. Germline V gene sequence: CDR1 GTSNPN, CDR2 SVGIG (reference sequence). This CDR3 contains 12 residues. CDR3 sequence: CAWTSSGYEQYF. The CDR3 DNA reads TGTGCCTGGACTAGCTCGGGGTACGAGCAGTACTTC. The full variable domain, its missing parts supplied by reference TRBV30 and TRBJ2-7, is SQTIHQWPATLVQPVGSPLSLECTVEGTSNPNLYWYRQAAGRGLQLLFYSVGIGQISSEVPQNLSASRPQDRQFILSSKKLLLSDSGFYLCAWTSSGYEQYFGPGTRLTVT.